The text below deals with one T cell receptor (beta chain). Sequencing was performed with immunoSEQ multiplex PCR; in TCRdb, only in-frame clones are kept and a portion is missing. This table has approximately 50,000 clones, about 94% appearing once. CDR1 and CDR2 (germline): MNHEY, SVGAGI. The junction had 4 bases not matched to a gene; V was cut back by 6 bases and J by 4 bases. This CDR3 has 14 amino acids. The data were taken from a study of OX40 agonist ivuxolimab in advanced cancers. The chain carries TRBV6-5 and TRBJ2-3; 10 bases match TRBD2. The source of this sequence is an adult with an advanced solid tumor such as melanoma, head and neck, liver or kidney cancer. The sequencing used CD4+ or CD8+ T cells sorted from blood, collected in a trial of the OX40 agonist ivuxolimab. DNA for the CDR3: TGTGCCAGCAGCCAAGCGGGAGGGCCAGATACGCAGTATTTT. It yields the protein CASSQAGGPDTQYF.